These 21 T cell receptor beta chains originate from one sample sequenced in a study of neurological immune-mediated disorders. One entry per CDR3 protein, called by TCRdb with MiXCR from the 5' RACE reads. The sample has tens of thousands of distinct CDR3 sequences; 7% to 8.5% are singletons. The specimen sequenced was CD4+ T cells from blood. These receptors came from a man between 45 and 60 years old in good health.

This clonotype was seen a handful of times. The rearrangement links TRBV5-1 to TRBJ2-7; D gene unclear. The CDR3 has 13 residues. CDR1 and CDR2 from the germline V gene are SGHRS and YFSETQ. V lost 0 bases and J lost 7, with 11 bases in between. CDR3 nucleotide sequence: TGCGCCAGCAGCTTGGTAGCCCTCGGGGAGCAGTACTTC. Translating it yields CASSLVALGEQYF.

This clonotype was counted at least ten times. Here the CDR3 reads CASSPFSGEAFF. DNA for the CDR3: TGCGCCAGCAGCCCCTTTTCGGGTGAAGCTTTCTTT. The rearrangement uses TRBV5-1 and TRBJ1-1; unclear D gene. The V and J ends lost 4 bases and 7 bases respectively, with 11 bases between them. The CDR3 totals 12 residues. Germline-derived CDR1 and CDR2 are SGHRS and YFSETQ.

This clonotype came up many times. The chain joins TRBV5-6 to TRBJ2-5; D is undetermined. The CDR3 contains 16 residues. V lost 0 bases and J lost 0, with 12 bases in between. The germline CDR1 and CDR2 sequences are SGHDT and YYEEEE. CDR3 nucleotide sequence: TGTGCCAGCAGCTTGGCCGCCAGGCGGAACCAAGAGACCCAGTACTTC. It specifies CASSLAARRNQETQYF.

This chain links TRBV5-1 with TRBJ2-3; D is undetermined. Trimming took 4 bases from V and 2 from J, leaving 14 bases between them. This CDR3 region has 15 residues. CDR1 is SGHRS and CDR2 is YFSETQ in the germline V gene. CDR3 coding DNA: TGCGCCAGCAGCCCTCCGACCTCTTACACAGATACGCAGTATTTT. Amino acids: CASSPPTSYTDTQYF.

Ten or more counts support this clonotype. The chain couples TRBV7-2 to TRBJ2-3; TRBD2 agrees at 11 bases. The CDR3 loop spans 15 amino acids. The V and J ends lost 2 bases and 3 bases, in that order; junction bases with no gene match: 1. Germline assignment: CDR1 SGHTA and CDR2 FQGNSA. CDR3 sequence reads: CASSLLAGGTDTQYF. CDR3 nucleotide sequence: TGTGCCAGCAGCTTATTAGCGGGGGGGACAGATACGCAGTATTTT.

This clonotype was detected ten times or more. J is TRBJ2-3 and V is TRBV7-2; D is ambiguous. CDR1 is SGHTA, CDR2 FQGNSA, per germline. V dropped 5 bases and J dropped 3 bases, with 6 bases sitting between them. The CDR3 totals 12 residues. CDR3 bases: TGTGCCAGCAGCGGTGTGACAGATACGCAGTATTTT. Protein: CASSGVTDTQYF. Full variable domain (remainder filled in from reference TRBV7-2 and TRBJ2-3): GAGVSQSPSNKVTEKGKDVELRCDPISGHTALYWYRQSLGQGLEFLIYFQGNSAPDKSGLPSDRFSAERTGGSVSTLTIQRTQQEDSAVYLCASSGVTDTQYFGPGTRLTVL.

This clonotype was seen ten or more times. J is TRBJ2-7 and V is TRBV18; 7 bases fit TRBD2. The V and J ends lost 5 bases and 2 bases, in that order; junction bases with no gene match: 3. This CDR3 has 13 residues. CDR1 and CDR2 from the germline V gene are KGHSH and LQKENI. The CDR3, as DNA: TGTGCCAGCTCAGTCGGGACTACCTACGAGCAGTACTTC. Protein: CASSVGTTYEQYF. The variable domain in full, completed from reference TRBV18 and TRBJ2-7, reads NAGVMQNPRHLVRRRGQEARLRCSPMKGHSHVYWYRQLPEEGLKFMVYLQKENIIDESGMPKERFSAEFPKEGPSILRIQQVVRGDSAAYFCASSVGTTYEQYFGPGTRLTVT.

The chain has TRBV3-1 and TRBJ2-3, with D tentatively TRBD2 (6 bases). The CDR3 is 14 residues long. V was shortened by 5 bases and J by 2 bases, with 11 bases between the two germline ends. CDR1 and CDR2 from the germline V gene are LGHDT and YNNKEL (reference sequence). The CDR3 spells CASSASRDTDTQYF. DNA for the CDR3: TGTGCCAGCAGCGCTTCGCGGGACACAGATACGCAGTATTTT.

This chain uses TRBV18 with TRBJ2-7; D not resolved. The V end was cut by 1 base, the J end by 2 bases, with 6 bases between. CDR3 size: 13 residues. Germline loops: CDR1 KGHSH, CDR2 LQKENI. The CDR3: CASSPRGTYEQYF. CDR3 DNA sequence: TGTGCCAGCTCACCACGAGGAACCTACGAGCAGTACTTC. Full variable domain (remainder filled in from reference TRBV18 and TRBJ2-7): NAGVMQNPRHLVRRRGQEARLRCSPMKGHSHVYWYRQLPEEGLKFMVYLQKENIIDESGMPKERFSAEFPKEGPSILRIQQVVRGDSAAYFCASSPRGTYEQYFGPGTRLTVT.

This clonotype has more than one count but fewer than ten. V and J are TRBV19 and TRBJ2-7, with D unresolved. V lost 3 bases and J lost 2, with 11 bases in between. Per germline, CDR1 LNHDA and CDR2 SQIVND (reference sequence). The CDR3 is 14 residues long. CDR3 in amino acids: CASSIGWPPYEQYF. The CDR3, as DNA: TGTGCCAGTAGTATCGGATGGCCACCCTACGAGCAGTACTTC.

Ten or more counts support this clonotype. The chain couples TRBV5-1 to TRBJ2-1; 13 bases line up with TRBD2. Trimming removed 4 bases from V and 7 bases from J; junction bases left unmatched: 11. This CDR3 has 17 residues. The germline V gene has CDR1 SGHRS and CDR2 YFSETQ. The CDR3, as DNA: TGCGCCAGCAGCAAGATAGGGACTAGCGGGGCTTTGAATGAGCAGTTCTTC. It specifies CASSKIGTSGALNEQFF.

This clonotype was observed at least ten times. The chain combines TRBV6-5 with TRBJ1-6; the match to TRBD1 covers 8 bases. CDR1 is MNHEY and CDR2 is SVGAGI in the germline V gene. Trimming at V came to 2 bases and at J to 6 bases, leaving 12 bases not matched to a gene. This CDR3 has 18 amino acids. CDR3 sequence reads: CASSYQIRRGLGNSPLHF. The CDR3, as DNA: TGTGCCAGCAGTTACCAAATTCGCAGGGGGCTTGGTAATTCACCCCTCCACTTT.

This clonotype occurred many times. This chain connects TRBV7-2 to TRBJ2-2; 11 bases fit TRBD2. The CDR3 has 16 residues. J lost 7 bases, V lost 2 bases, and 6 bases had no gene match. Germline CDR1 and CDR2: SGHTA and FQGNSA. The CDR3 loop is CASSLMTSGVGGELFF. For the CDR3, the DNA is TGTGCCAGCAGCTTAATGACTAGCGGGGTGGGCGGGGAGCTGTTTTTT.

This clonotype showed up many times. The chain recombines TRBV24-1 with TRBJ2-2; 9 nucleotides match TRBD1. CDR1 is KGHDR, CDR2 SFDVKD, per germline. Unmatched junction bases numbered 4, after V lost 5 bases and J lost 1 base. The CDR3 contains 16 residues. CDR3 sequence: CATSVPGQGNTGELFF. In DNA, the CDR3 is TGTGCCACCAGTGTCCCGGGACAGGGGAACACCGGGGAGCTGTTTTTT.

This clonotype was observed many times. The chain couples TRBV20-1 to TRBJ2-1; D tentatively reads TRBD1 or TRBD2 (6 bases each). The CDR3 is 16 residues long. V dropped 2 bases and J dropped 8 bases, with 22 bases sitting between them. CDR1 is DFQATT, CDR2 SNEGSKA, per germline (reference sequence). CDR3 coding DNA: TGCAGTGCTAGACACCCCGGGACAAAAAGGGGGGATGAGCAGTTCTTC. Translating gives CSARHPGTKRGDEQFF.

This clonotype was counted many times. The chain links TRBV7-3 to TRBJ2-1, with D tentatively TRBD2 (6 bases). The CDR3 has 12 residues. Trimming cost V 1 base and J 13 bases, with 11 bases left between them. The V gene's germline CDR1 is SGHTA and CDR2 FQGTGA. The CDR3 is CASSLNGRDQFF. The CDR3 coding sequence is TGTGCCAGCAGCTTAAATGGGCGGGACCAGTTCTTC.

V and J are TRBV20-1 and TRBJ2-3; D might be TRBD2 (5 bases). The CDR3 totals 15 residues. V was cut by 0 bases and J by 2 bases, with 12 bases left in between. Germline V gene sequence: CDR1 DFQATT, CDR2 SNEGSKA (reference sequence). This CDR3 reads CSARDGGGVTDTQYF. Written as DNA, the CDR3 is TGCAGTGCTAGAGATGGAGGTGGTGTCACAGATACGCAGTATTTT.

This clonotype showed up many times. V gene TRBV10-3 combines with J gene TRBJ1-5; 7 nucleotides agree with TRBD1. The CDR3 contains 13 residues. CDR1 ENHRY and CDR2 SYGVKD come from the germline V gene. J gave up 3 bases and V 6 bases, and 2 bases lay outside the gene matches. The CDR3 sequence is CAIRQGLNQPQHF. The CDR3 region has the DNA TGTGCCATCAGACAGGGGCTCAATCAGCCCCAGCATTTT.

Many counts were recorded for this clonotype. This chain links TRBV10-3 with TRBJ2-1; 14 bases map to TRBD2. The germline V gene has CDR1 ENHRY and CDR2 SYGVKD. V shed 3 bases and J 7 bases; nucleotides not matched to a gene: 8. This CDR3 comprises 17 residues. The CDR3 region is CAISDGLAGGGGNEQFF. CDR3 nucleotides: TGTGCCATCAGTGATGGACTAGCGGGAGGAGGAGGTAATGAGCAGTTCTTC.

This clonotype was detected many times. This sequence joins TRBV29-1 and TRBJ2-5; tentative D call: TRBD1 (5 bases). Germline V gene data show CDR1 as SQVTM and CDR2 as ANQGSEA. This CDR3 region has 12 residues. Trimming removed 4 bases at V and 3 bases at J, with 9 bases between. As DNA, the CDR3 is TGCAGCGTTGGGGGCATAAAAGAGACCCAGTACTTC. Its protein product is CSVGGIKETQYF. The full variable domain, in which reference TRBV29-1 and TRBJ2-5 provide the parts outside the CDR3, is SAVISQKPSRDICQRGTSLTIQCQVDSQVTMMFWYRQQPGQSLTLIATANQGSEATYESGFVIDKFPISRPNLTFSTLTVSNMSPEDSSIYLCSVGGIKETQYFGPGTRLLVL.

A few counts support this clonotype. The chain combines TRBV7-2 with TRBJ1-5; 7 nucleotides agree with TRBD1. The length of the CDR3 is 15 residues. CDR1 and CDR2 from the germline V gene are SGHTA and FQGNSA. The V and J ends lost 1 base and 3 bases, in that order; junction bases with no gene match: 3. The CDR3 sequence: CASSLGQGSNQPQHF. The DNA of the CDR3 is TGTGCCAGCAGCTTAGGACAGGGCTCCAATCAGCCCCAGCATTTT.